What follows are 20 T cell receptor beta chains derived from one specimen sequenced in a study of T cell repertoires in cytomegalovirus infection. TCRdb recomputed calls from the reads with MiXCR, one row per CDR3 protein. The sample includes approximately 290,000 distinct CDR3 sequences, roughly 24% of them seen just once. Sequencing was done on a sample of PBMCs. The receptors originated from a human donor in good health (CMV status not recorded). Some clones in this sample may be carry-over from other donors' samples.

This clonotype was observed many times. The J gene is TRBJ1-1, the V gene TRBV7-9; D may be TRBD1 (6 bases). This CDR3 is built from 15 residues. Germline-derived CDR1 and CDR2 are SEHNR and FQNEAQ (reference sequence). Between the trimmed V and J ends, which lost 5 bases and 4 bases, there was a span of 17 bases. CDR3 sequence: CASSPWGRGSTEAFF. The CDR3 nucleotides are TGTGCCAGCAGCCCCTGGGGGAGGGGGAGCACTGAAGCTTTCTTT.

This clonotype was counted ten times or more. The chain is built from TRBV7-8 and TRBJ1-1, with D possibly TRBD1 on 6 matching bases. Trimming stripped 6 bases from V and 11 bases from J, with 13 bases between. The CDR3 is 11 amino acids. Germline lookup yields CDR1 SGHVS and CDR2 FQNEAQ. The CDR3 here is CASSSGQWAFF. The CDR3 DNA follows: TGTGCCAGCAGTTCTGGACAGTGGGCTTTCTTT.

The chain employs TRBV7-8 and TRBJ1-3, with 7 bases aligning to TRBD1. V trimming: 5 bases; J trimming: 6 bases; junction bases outside the gene matches: 7. The CDR3 is made up of 14 amino acids. Germline V lookup: CDR1 SGHVS, CDR2 FQNEAQ. The CDR3 loop reads CASSPTGDTNTIYF. The CDR3 coding sequence is TGTGCCAGCAGCCCAACAGGGGACACAAACACCATATATTTT.

The CDR3: CASSEPGQGQETQYF. The DNA of the CDR3 is TGTGCCAGCAGTGAACCGGGACAGGGTCAAGAGACCCAGTACTTC. The rearrangement links TRBV7-8 to TRBJ2-5, with TRBD1 matching over 9 bases. Looked up from germline, CDR1 is SGHVS and CDR2 is FQNEAQ. The CDR3 totals 15 residues. The junction had 7 bases not matched to a gene; V was cut back by 6 bases and J by 2 bases.

The table lists this clonotype with a few counts. The J gene is TRBJ2-2, the V gene TRBV5-1, with D tentatively TRBD1 (5 bases). Germline CDR1 reads SGHRS; CDR2 reads YFSETQ. The CDR3 contains 16 residues. Trimming took off 0 bases at V and 1 base at J, with 10 bases between the two ends. CDR3 sequence reads: CASSLEGVGNTGELFF. CDR3 nucleotides: TGCGCCAGCAGCTTGGAAGGGGTGGGGAACACCGGGGAGCTGTTTTTT.

This clonotype occurred many times. The chain uses TRBV7-6 and TRBJ2-1; D may be TRBD1 or TRBD2 (5 bases each). Trimming removed 4 bases from V and 7 bases from J, with 20 bases in between. The CDR3 extends over 16 amino acids. Germline values: CDR1 SGHVS, CDR2 FNYEAQ. CDR3 bases: TGTGCCAGCAGCTGGACCGGGACGCCCCAGCCGAATGAGCAGTTCTTC. The encoded protein is CASSWTGTPQPNEQFF.

This clonotype was seen a handful of times. This chain links TRBV12-3 or TRBV12-4 with TRBJ1-5; 9 bases agree with TRBD1. Trimming at V came to 6 bases and at J to 5 bases, leaving 5 bases not matched to a gene. There are 14 residues in the CDR3. The CDR3 DNA reads as TGTGCCAGCAGGGTGGGACAGGGATATCAGCCCCAGCATTTT. Protein: CASRVGQGYQPQHF.

This clonotype came up many times. V gene TRBV7-2 combines with J gene TRBJ2-3; 12 bases fit TRBD2. Germline CDR1 is SGHTA and CDR2 is FQGNSA. V lost 5 bases, J lost 4 bases, and 7 bases stayed unmatched. The CDR3 runs to 16 residues. This CDR3 reads CASSLGLAGISDTQYF. CDR3 sequence (DNA): TGTGCCAGCAGCCTAGGACTAGCGGGAATCTCAGATACGCAGTATTTT.

This clonotype was counted only a few times. The chain employs TRBV12-3 or TRBV12-4 and TRBJ2-3; 13 bases align to TRBD2. With V trimmed by 7 bases and J by 8 bases, 9 bases remained unmatched. This CDR3 region has 15 residues. As DNA, the CDR3 is TGTGCCAGCACCGACGGACTAGCGGGAGTAGCTACGCAGTATTTT. Translated, it gives CASTDGLAGVATQYF.

This clonotype has only a few counts. The chain joins TRBV15 to TRBJ2-3; no firm D call. The germline V gene encodes CDR1 LNHNV and CDR2 YYDKDF (reference sequence). The CDR3 contains 15 residues. The V gene lost 4 bases and the J gene lost 1 base, with 12 bases spanning the gap. In DNA form, the CDR3 reads TGTGCCACCAGCAACCCGAGCTTTGGCACAGATACGCAGTATTTT. It encodes CATSNPSFGTDTQYF.

A few counts support this clonotype. The rearrangement uses TRBV7-9 and TRBJ1-6, with 7 bases aligning to TRBD1. J lost 9 bases, V lost 1 base, and 12 bases had no gene match. This CDR3 contains 17 residues. The germline V gene has CDR1 SEHNR and CDR2 FQNEAQ (reference sequence). For the CDR3, the DNA is TGTGCCAGCAGCTTAGTCCGGCCAGGGGGAGACGGTTCACCCCTCCACTTT. It specifies CASSLVRPGGDGSPLHF.

The chain joins TRBV6-2 or TRBV6-3 to TRBJ2-1, with D tentatively TRBD1 or TRBD2 (5 bases each). The germline V gene has CDR1 MNHEY and CDR2 SVGEGT. CDR3 length equals 15 residues. The ends were cut back, 0 bases at V and 7 bases at J, with 13 bases in the middle. The CDR3 region is CASSYSPGTGNEQFF. The CDR3 DNA sequence: TGTGCCAGCAGTTACTCACCGGGGACGGGGAATGAGCAGTTCTTC.

Worth noting for this clonotype: This may be a read error, as it is one base from a much larger clone. This sequence joins TRBV7-2 and TRBJ2-7, with D unresolved. Looked up from germline, CDR1 is SGHTA and CDR2 is FQGNSA. CDR3 length: 11 residues. The CDR3 here is CASSFFYDQYF. CDR3 bases: TGTGCCAGCAGCTTCTTCTACGATCAGTACTTC. The full variable domain, with the rest looked up from reference TRBV7-2 and TRBJ2-7, is GAGVSQSPSNKVTEKGKDVELRCDPISGHTALYWYRQSLGQGLEFLIYFQGNSAPDKSGLPSDRFSAERTGGSVSTLTIQRTQQEDSAVYLCASSFFYDQYFGPGTRLTVT.

The genes are TRBV20-1 and TRBJ2-7, with TRBD2 identical over 8 bases. The CDR3 runs to 17 residues. The germline CDR1 and CDR2 sequences are DFQATT and SNEGSKA (reference sequence). Trimming cost V 0 bases and J 2 bases; bases outside gene matches: 12. The CDR3 protein is CSARDWSSGPGTYEQYF. The CDR3 nucleotides read TGCAGTGCTAGAGATTGGTCTAGCGGGCCCGGAACCTACGAGCAGTACTTC.

This clonotype was counted ten times or more. V and J are TRBV28 and TRBJ2-1; D may be TRBD1 or TRBD2 (7 bases each). This CDR3 is built from 16 residues. The V end lost 7 bases, the J end lost 5 bases, and 21 bases lay between the germline ends. Per the germline V gene, CDR1 is MDHEN and CDR2 is SYDVKM. CDR3 sequence: CASIQGSQGGDNEQFF. The CDR3 DNA reads as TGTGCCAGCATTCAGGGCAGTCAGGGGGGGGACAATGAGCAGTTCTTC.

The chain combines TRBV18 with TRBJ2-1, with a weak D call TRBD2 (6 bases). This CDR3 region has 12 residues. The germline V gene has CDR1 KGHSH and CDR2 LQKENI. With 1 base removed from V and 16 bases from J, the gap between germline ends came to 14 bases. This CDR3 reads CASSPLGGDLFF. In DNA form, the CDR3 reads TGTGCCAGCTCACCACTCGGCGGGGACCTCTTCTTC.

This clonotype was counted between two and nine times. The chain has TRBV19 and TRBJ2-1, with D possibly matching TRBD2 (6 bases). V lost 0 bases and J 1 base, leaving 7 bases between the germline ends. From germline, CDR1 is LNHDA and CDR2 SQIVND (reference sequence). The CDR3 is 15 amino acids. CDR3 DNA sequence: TGTGCCAGTAGTATAGACCGGGGGTCCTACAATGAGCAGTTCTTC. Translating gives CASSIDRGSYNEQFF.

This chain joins TRBV10-3 and TRBJ2-2, with D perhaps being TRBD1 or TRBD2 (6 bases each). Germline lookup yields CDR1 ENHRY and CDR2 SYGVKD. The CDR3 runs 14 residues. V lost 3 bases to trimming and J lost 7 bases, with 12 bases between them. DNA for the CDR3: TGTGCCATCAGTGAACAACAGGGAGGCGGGGAGCTGTTTTTT. It encodes CAISEQQGGGELFF.

The chain links TRBV25-1 to TRBJ2-7; perhaps TRBD1 as D (6 bases). V lost 5 bases to trimming and J lost 4 bases, with 9 bases between them. Germline CDR1 and CDR2: MGHDK and SYGVNS. The CDR3 has 12 residues. CDR3 coding DNA: TGTGCCAGCAGTACCAGGGGATACGAGCAGTACTTC. Its translation: CASSTRGYEQYF.

This clonotype was observed a single time. This may arise from a read error, as a much more abundant clone is one base away. CDR3 nucleotides: TGTACCAGCAGTGTGTATACAGAGCAGTACTTC. This translates into CTSSVYTEQYF. This rearrangement joins TRBV7-2 to TRBJ2-7; D gene unclear. V lost 6 bases and J 7 bases, leaving 10 bases between the germline ends. The CDR3 extends over 11 amino acids. In germline, CDR1 is SGHTA, CDR2 FQGNSA.